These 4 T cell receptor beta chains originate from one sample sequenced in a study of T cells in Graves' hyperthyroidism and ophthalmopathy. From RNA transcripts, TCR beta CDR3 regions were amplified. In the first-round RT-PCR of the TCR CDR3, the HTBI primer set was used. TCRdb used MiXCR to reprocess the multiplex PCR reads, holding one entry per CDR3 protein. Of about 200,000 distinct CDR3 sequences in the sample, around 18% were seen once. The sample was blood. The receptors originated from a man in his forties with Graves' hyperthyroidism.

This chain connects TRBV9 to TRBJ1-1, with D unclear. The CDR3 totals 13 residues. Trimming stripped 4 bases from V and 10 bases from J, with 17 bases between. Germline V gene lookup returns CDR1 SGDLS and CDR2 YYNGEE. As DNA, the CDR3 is TGTGCCAGCAGCCCGGGGTATGGAGGAGGAGCTTTCTTT. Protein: CASSPGYGGGAFF.

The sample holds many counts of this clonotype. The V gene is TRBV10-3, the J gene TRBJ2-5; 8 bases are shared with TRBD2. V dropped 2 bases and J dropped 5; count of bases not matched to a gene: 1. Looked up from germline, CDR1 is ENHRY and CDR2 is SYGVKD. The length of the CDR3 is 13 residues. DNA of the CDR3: TGTGCCATCAGTGAGCGGGGGGGCGAGACCCAGTACTTC. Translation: CAISERGGETQYF.

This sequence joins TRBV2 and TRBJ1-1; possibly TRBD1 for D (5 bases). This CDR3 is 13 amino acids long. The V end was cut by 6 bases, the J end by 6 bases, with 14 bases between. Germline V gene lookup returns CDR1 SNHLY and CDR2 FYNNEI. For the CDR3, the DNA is TGTGCCAGCAGGGCCTCAGGGTATCCTGAAGCTTTCTTT. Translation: CASRASGYPEAFF.

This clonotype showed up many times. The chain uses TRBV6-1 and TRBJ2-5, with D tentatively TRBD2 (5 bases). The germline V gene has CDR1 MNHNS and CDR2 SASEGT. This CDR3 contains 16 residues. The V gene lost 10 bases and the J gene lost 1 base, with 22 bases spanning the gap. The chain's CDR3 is CAIWVPAPTIQETQYF. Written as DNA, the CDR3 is TGTGCCATTTGGGTCCCCGCCCCGACTATCCAAGAGACCCAGTACTTC.